These 27 T cell receptor beta chains were all obtained from the same sample, sequenced in a study of T cells after yellow fever vaccination. TCRdb recomputed calls from the 5' RACE reads with MiXCR, one row per CDR3 protein. The profile covers approximately 550,000 distinct CDR3 sequences, with roughly 13% appearing a single time and around an eighth taken by the ten largest. This specimen consisted of PBMCs, obtained on the day of the yellow fever booster vaccination. The receptor set was obtained from a man younger than 45 who received the YFV17D yellow fever vaccine.

About this clonotype: An end of the junction differs from the germline gene, which may be a read error. The CDR3 DNA reads as TGTGTCAGCAGCTTAAGGGATCCTAGCGCTAGCTCCTACAATGAGCAGTTCTTC. Amino acid sequence: CVSSLRDPSASSYNEQFF. The rearrangement joins TRBV7-6 to TRBJ2-1; D is perhaps TRBD2 (6 bases). CDR1 SGHVS and CDR2 FNYEAQ come from the germline V gene. The CDR3 has 18 amino acids.

This clonotype came up a few times. The rearrangement uses TRBV5-1 and TRBJ1-3; tentatively, D is TRBD1 (6 bases). The ends were cut back, 4 bases at V and 2 bases at J, with 10 bases in the middle. This CDR3 has 14 residues. The germline V gene has CDR1 SGHRS and CDR2 YFSETQ. Here the CDR3 reads CASSPGGPGNTIYF. The CDR3, as DNA: TGCGCCAGCAGCCCGGGGGGGCCTGGAAACACCATATATTTT.

The chain uses TRBV7-2 and TRBJ1-2; D is ambiguous. Germline assignment: CDR1 SGHTA and CDR2 FQGNSA. There are 13 residues in the CDR3. V was trimmed by 5 bases and J by 2 bases, leaving 9 bases between them. CDR3 in amino acids: CASSPPLNYGYTF. The CDR3 nucleotides read TGTGCCAGCAGCCCCCCTCTAAACTATGGCTACACCTTC.

This clonotype was detected only a few times. The chain carries TRBV30 and TRBJ2-1; 14 bases line up with TRBD2. CDR1 and CDR2 (germline): GTSNPN, SVGIG (reference sequence). The J segment lost 9 bases and the V segment lost 3 bases, leaving 10 bases of the junction unmatched. The length of the CDR3 is 16 residues. The CDR3 reads CAWRSPGTSGRTEQFF. The CDR3 DNA follows: TGTGCCTGGAGATCCCCCGGGACTAGCGGGAGAACTGAGCAGTTCTTC.

This CDR3 is CASKVETLGDTQYF. As DNA, the CDR3 is TGCGCCAGCAAGGTGGAGACACTCGGGGATACGCAGTATTTT. The rearrangement uses TRBV10-2 and TRBJ2-3; unclear D gene. V was cut by 7 bases and J by 6 bases, with 17 bases left in between. The CDR3 runs to 14 residues. The germline gives CDR1 WSHSY, CDR2 SAAADI.

This clonotype was seen a handful of times. V usage is TRBV19 and J usage is TRBJ2-1; 10 bases are a match to TRBD2. The CDR3 sequence is 17 residues long. Losses at the gene ends were 4 bases for V and 3 bases for J; bases not matched to a gene: 9. Per the germline V gene, CDR1 is LNHDA and CDR2 is SQIVND (reference sequence). The CDR3 DNA reads as TGTGCCAGTAGTAGCCGAGGTAGCGGGAGGCTCTACAATGAGCAGTTCTTC. This sequence encodes CASSSRGSGRLYNEQFF.

There are a few counts of this clonotype. The V gene is TRBV7-2, the J gene TRBJ2-7; TRBD2 matches at 7 bases. The CDR3 contains 15 residues. Germline CDR1 reads SGHTA; CDR2 reads FQGNSA. With 2 bases clipped from V and 2 bases from J, the junction kept 6 bases outside the gene matches. The CDR3 DNA follows: TGTGCCAGCAGCTTATCGACTAGCATCGCCTACGAGCAGTACTTC. Translation gives CASSLSTSIAYEQYF.

This chain's CDR3 is CASSSGSYDPTGELFF. Here the CDR3 DNA reads TGCGCCAGCAGCTCCGGGAGCTACGATCCAACCGGGGAGCTGTTTTTT. The chain couples TRBV5-1 to TRBJ2-2; D perhaps matches TRBD2 (6 bases). Germline values: CDR1 SGHRS, CDR2 YFSETQ. The V gene lost 3 bases and the J gene lost 5 bases, with 17 bases spanning the gap. The CDR3 runs 16 residues.

The J gene is TRBJ2-3, the V gene TRBV7-4; 7 bases are a match to TRBD1. The germline V gene encodes CDR1 SGHVT and CDR2 SQSDAQ. The length of the CDR3 is 15 residues. Trimming removed 5 bases from V and 4 bases from J; junction bases left unmatched: 9. The CDR3 loop is CASSPVGTDSDTQYF. CDR3 nucleotides: TGTGCCAGCAGCCCTGTTGGGACAGACTCAGATACGCAGTATTTT.

This clonotype was seen many times. The chain carries TRBV7-8 and TRBJ2-1, with TRBD1 as a possible D gene (5 bases). CDR3 size: 14 residues. Germline V gives CDR1 SGHVS, CDR2 FQNEAQ. The V end was cut by 3 bases, the J end by 3 bases, with 9 bases between. CDR3 loop: CASSLVGVYNEQFF. The CDR3 DNA sequence: TGTGCCAGCAGCTTGGTAGGGGTCTACAATGAGCAGTTCTTC.

The chain carries TRBV6-4 and TRBJ2-1, with D hard to call. This CDR3 spans 16 amino acids. Trimming left V 0 bases short and J 4 bases short, with 13 bases between. Germline V gene data show CDR1 as MRHNA and CDR2 as SNTAGT. The CDR3 DNA reads as TGTGCCAGCAGTGACTCGAGTTTGGGCGAGTACAATGAGCAGTTCTTC. It encodes CASSDSSLGEYNEQFF.

The gene calls are TRBV15 and TRBJ2-7; D is undetermined. Germline-derived CDR1 and CDR2 are LNHNV and YYDKDF (reference sequence). This CDR3 is 14 amino acids long. Trimming shortened V by 4 bases and J by 0 bases, and 10 bases separated the two germline ends. CDR3 DNA sequence: TGTGCCACCAGCACTGTTCTAAGCTCCTACGAGCAGTACTTC. This sequence encodes CATSTVLSSYEQYF.

The chain carries TRBV29-1 and TRBJ2-3, with 9 nucleotides matching TRBD2. The trim removed 6 bases at V and 5 bases at J, leaving 15 bases unmatched. Germline CDR1 SQVTM, CDR2 ANQGSEA. This CDR3 has 16 residues. The CDR3 DNA reads as TGCAGCGTCGACGAAAGAGGTCCAGCGGGAGGAGATACGCAGTATTTT. It specifies CSVDERGPAGGDTQYF.

The CDR3 DNA is TGTGCCAGCAGCGTAGAGGCGGGATCGAACATTCAGTACTTC. This translates into CASSVEAGSNIQYF. The genes are TRBV9 and TRBJ2-4; possibly TRBD2 for D (6 bases). Germline lookup yields CDR1 SGDLS and CDR2 YYNGEE. The CDR3 totals 14 residues. V was trimmed by 0 bases and J by 7 bases, leaving 11 bases between them.

The V call is TRBV7-9, the J call TRBJ2-5; 9 nucleotides align to TRBD2. J was trimmed by 5 bases and V by 5 bases; bases with no gene match: 9. Germline V gene data show CDR1 as SEHNR and CDR2 as FQNEAQ (reference sequence). This CDR3 comprises 15 residues. The CDR3 nucleotides read TGTGCCAGCAGCGTTGGTGCTAGCGGGATTGAGACCCAGTACTTC. Translated: CASSVGASGIETQYF. Together with reference TRBV7-9 and TRBJ2-5, the CDR3 gives the full variable domain: DTGVSQNPRHKITKRGQNVTFRCDPISEHNRLYWYRQTLGQGPEFLTYFQNEAQLEKSRLLSDRFSAERPKGSFSTLEIQRTEQGDSAMYLCASSVGASGIETQYFGPGTRLLVL.

This clonotype was seen a few times. V gene TRBV5-1 combines with J gene TRBJ2-1, with 9 positions matching TRBD1. With 4 bases clipped from V and 6 bases from J, the junction kept 8 bases outside the gene matches. Germline V CDR1 and CDR2: SGHRS, YFSETQ. The CDR3 is 15 residues long. The CDR3 nucleotides read TGCGCCAGCAGCCTTGGGACAGGGAGTTTCAATGAGCAGTTCTTC. Protein sequence: CASSLGTGSFNEQFF.

This clonotype showed up just a few times. The chain combines TRBV3-1 with TRBJ2-3, with TRBD1 identical over 7 bases. Unmatched junction bases numbered 7, after V lost 4 bases and J lost 3 bases. The germline gives CDR1 LGHDT, CDR2 YNNKEL (reference sequence). The CDR3 sequence is 15 residues long. The CDR3 is CASSPWTGETDTQYF. DNA for the CDR3: TGTGCCAGCAGCCCTTGGACAGGCGAAACAGATACGCAGTATTTT.

The CDR3 DNA sequence: TGTGCCAGCAGCCACGGGACTAGCGGGAGTGCCATCCAAGAGACCCAGTACTTC. Its protein product is CASSHGTSGSAIQETQYF. V gene TRBV13 combines with J gene TRBJ2-5, with TRBD2 identical over 14 bases. Germline V gene sequence: CDR1 PRHDT, CDR2 FYEKMQ (reference sequence). This CDR3 is built from 18 residues. Losses at the gene ends were 5 bases for V and 1 base for J; bases not matched to a gene: 9. Together with reference TRBV13 and TRBJ2-5, the CDR3 gives the full variable domain: AAGVIQSPRHLIKEKRETATLKCYPIPRHDTVYWYQQGPGQDPQFLISFYEKMQSDKGSIPDRFSAQQFSDYHSELNMSSLELGDSALYFCASSHGTSGSAIQETQYFGPGTRLLVL.

This clonotype has only a few counts. This chain connects TRBV12-3 or TRBV12-4 to TRBJ2-5; perhaps TRBD1 as D (8 bases). The V and J ends lost 5 bases and 7 bases respectively, with 17 bases between them. The CDR3 runs to 14 residues. Here the CDR3 reads CASSQQGGTGTQYF. The CDR3 nucleotides are TGTGCCAGCAGTCAACAGGGGGGGACGGGGACCCAGTACTTC.

The rearrangement links TRBV7-9 to TRBJ2-3; 9 nucleotides agree with TRBD2. Germline V gene lookup returns CDR1 SEHNR and CDR2 FQNEAQ (reference sequence). J was trimmed by 3 bases and V by 5 bases; bases with no gene match: 6. The CDR3 length is 15 residues. This chain's CDR3 is CASSPTSGKTDTQYF. The CDR3 DNA reads as TGTGCCAGCAGCCCGACTAGCGGAAAAACAGATACGCAGTATTTT.

This clonotype was detected a few times. The chain links TRBV12-5 to TRBJ1-5; no firm D call. V lost 5 bases and J lost 2, with 7 bases in between. Germline values: CDR1 LGHNT, CDR2 FRNRAP. The CDR3 runs 13 residues. The CDR3 DNA sequence: TGTGCTAGTGGTCCCGGGGGCAATCAGCCCCAGCATTTT. Amino acids: CASGPGGNQPQHF.

The chain employs TRBV7-2 and TRBJ2-2; D gene ambiguous. Between the trimmed V and J ends, which lost 1 base and 6 bases, there was a span of 12 bases. The CDR3 covers 15 residues. Germline V gene sequence: CDR1 SGHTA, CDR2 FQGNSA. CDR3 sequence reads: CASSLVWGTPGELFF. CDR3 bases: TGTGCCAGCAGCTTAGTGTGGGGTACCCCCGGGGAGCTGTTTTTT.

This clonotype turned up a few times. The J gene is TRBJ1-5, the V gene TRBV29-1; D ambiguous. Germline V gene lookup returns CDR1 SQVTM and CDR2 ANQGSEA. Trimming removed 5 bases from V and 7 bases from J, with 18 bases in between. CDR3 length: 14 residues. The DNA of the CDR3 is TGCAGCGTTACCCGTCCTCAAGCGAAACAGCCCCAGCATTTT. It specifies CSVTRPQAKQPQHF.

This clonotype was seen a handful of times. The V and J genes are TRBV30 and TRBJ2-1; 10 bases line up with TRBD1. Unmatched junction bases numbered 6, after V lost 5 bases and J lost 2 bases. There are 15 residues in the CDR3. Germline loops: CDR1 GTSNPN, CDR2 SVGIG (reference sequence). CDR3 region: CAWASGQGAYNEQFF. In nucleotides, the CDR3 is TGTGCCTGGGCCTCCGGACAGGGGGCCTACAATGAGCAGTTCTTC.

The chain employs TRBV29-1 and TRBJ1-1, with D uncertain. V dropped 7 bases and J dropped 4 bases, with 10 bases sitting between them. The CDR3 is 11 residues long. Germline loops: CDR1 SQVTM, CDR2 ANQGSEA. CDR3 amino acids: CSAKLGTEAFF. As DNA, the CDR3 is TGCAGCGCGAAGCTTGGCACTGAAGCTTTCTTT. Full variable domain (missing parts from reference TRBV29-1 and TRBJ1-1): SAVISQKPSRDICQRGTSLTIQCQVDSQVTMMFWYRQQPGQSLTLIATANQGSEATYESGFVIDKFPISRPNLTFSTLTVSNMSPEDSSIYLCSAKLGTEAFFGQGTRLTVV.

The sample holds many counts of this clonotype. The chain combines TRBV5-1 with TRBJ2-1; 7 nucleotides align to TRBD2. The V and J ends lost 4 bases and 6 bases, in that order; junction bases with no gene match: 10. This CDR3 contains 15 residues. Germline V gene data show CDR1 as SGHRS and CDR2 as YFSETQ. CDR3 in DNA: TGCGCCAGCAGCGTCCTAGGCGGGAGAGGCAATGAGCAGTTCTTC. Encoded protein: CASSVLGGRGNEQFF.

The rearrangement links TRBV30 to TRBJ2-3, with 7 bases fitting TRBD2. CDR3 size: 14 residues. Germline CDR1 and CDR2: GTSNPN and SVGIG (reference sequence). V shed 8 bases and J 3 bases; nucleotides not matched to a gene: 11. CDR3 region: CAVPWGGSTDTQYF. For the CDR3, the DNA is TGTGCCGTCCCCTGGGGCGGGAGTACAGATACGCAGTATTTT.